This entry lists 26 T cell receptor beta chains sequenced from one sample in a study of identical twins. TCRdb re-analysed the 5' RACE reads in MiXCR, keeping a single row per CDR3 protein. The sample includes 700,000 or so distinct CDR3 sequences, under 9% seen only once; the top ten take approximately 0.94%. These sequences were also reported in another study, on yellow fever vaccine responses in identical twins.

Sequencing used PBMCs. Every receptor here comes from a woman aged 18-29 years in good health.

The table lists this clonotype with many counts. The V gene is TRBV20-1, the J gene TRBJ2-3; no definite D call. Germline-derived CDR1 and CDR2 are DFQATT and SNEGSKA (reference sequence). V was shortened by 6 bases and J by 2 bases, with 12 bases between the two germline ends. The CDR3 is 13 amino acids. The CDR3 nucleotides read TGCAGTGCGTACACGGGTTCCACAGATACGCAGTATTTT. As protein: CSAYTGSTDTQYF.

This rearrangement joins TRBV7-9 to TRBJ1-1; D is undetermined. Germline V lookup: CDR1 SEHNR, CDR2 FQNEAQ (reference sequence). The CDR3 runs to 11 residues. Deletions cut 3 bases from V and 5 bases from J, with 4 bases between. The CDR3 bases are TGTGCCAGCAGCTTTAAGACTGAAGCTTTCTTT. Translation gives CASSFKTEAFF.

The chain is built from TRBV7-2 and TRBJ2-2; 10 bases fit TRBD1. Looked up from germline, CDR1 is SGHTA and CDR2 is FQGNSA. The CDR3 runs 15 residues. V lost 4 bases and J lost 1; bases outside the gene matches: 0. The CDR3 DNA reads as TGTGCCAGCAGCTGGGACAGGGGGAACACCGGGGAGCTGTTTTTT. Translated: CASSWDRGNTGELFF.

This clonotype was counted at least ten times. The V and J genes are TRBV29-1 and TRBJ2-3; no firm D call. Trimming took 5 bases from V and 1 from J, leaving 10 bases between them. CDR1 and CDR2 from the germline V gene are SQVTM and ANQGSEA. This CDR3 is 13 amino acids long. Written as DNA, the CDR3 is TGCAGCGTTATTTATTCCGGCACAGATACGCAGTATTTT. Translating it yields CSVIYSGTDTQYF.

The rearrangement uses TRBV12-3 or TRBV12-4 and TRBJ2-5, with D unclear. Deletions cut 7 bases from V and 5 bases from J, with 11 bases between. The CDR3 has 12 amino acids. The CDR3 DNA follows: TGTGCCAGCACCCCCGATCCTGAGACCCAGTACTTC. Its translation: CASTPDPETQYF.

This clonotype was seen more than once but under ten times. The CDR3 bases are TGCGCCAGCAGCCGGCCCACTAGCGGGAAAAACATTCAGTACTTC. It translates to CASSRPTSGKNIQYF. The gene calls are TRBV5-1 and TRBJ2-4; the match to TRBD2 covers 9 bases. The CDR3 is made up of 15 amino acids. V was pared by 4 bases and J by 4 bases, with 6 bases of the junction left unmatched. Germline CDR1 and CDR2: SGHRS and YFSETQ.

This clonotype appeared a few times. The V gene is TRBV20-1, the J gene TRBJ2-1; D is unresolved. Per the germline V gene, CDR1 is DFQATT and CDR2 is SNEGSKA (reference sequence). The V and J ends lost 6 bases and 2 bases respectively, with 14 bases between them. The CDR3 contains 14 residues. CDR3 region: CSAPLPPPYNEQFF. In nucleotides, the CDR3 is TGCAGTGCGCCACTCCCACCCCCCTACAATGAGCAGTTCTTC.

The chain carries TRBV6-6 and TRBJ2-7; D not certain. The V gene's germline CDR1 is MNHNY and CDR2 SVGAGI (reference sequence). CDR3 size: 12 residues. V was trimmed by 5 bases and J by 6 bases, leaving 11 bases between them. The CDR3 region is CASSPTPIEQYF. In DNA, the CDR3 is TGTGCCAGCAGTCCAACTCCGATCGAGCAGTACTTC.

The rearrangement links TRBV9 to TRBJ2-5; the match to TRBD1 covers 12 bases. The length of the CDR3 is 15 residues. Germline CDR1 is SGDLS and CDR2 is YYNGEE. V shed 0 bases, J shed 5 bases, and the junction held 2 bases outside the gene matches. The CDR3 region is CASSVGDRGLETQYF. In DNA form, the CDR3 reads TGTGCCAGCAGCGTAGGGGACAGGGGGCTTGAGACCCAGTACTTC.

The chain carries TRBV24-1 and TRBJ2-7, with 8 bases that match TRBD1. The germline gives CDR1 KGHDR, CDR2 SFDVKD. Losses at the gene ends were 3 bases for V and 5 bases for J; bases not matched to a gene: 11. The CDR3 loop spans 16 amino acids. The CDR3: CATSDGQGIEYHEQYF. In DNA, the CDR3 is TGTGCCACCAGTGATGGACAGGGAATCGAGTACCACGAGCAGTACTTC.

This clonotype was found many times. This rearrangement joins TRBV7-2 to TRBJ2-1; tentatively, D is TRBD2 (7 bases). This CDR3 is 15 amino acids long. With 1 base removed from V and 9 bases from J, the gap between germline ends came to 16 bases. Per germline, CDR1 SGHTA and CDR2 FQGNSA. CDR3 region: CASSLEGGKAAEQFF. For the CDR3, the DNA is TGTGCCAGCAGCTTAGAGGGGGGGAAGGCAGCTGAGCAGTTCTTC.

V is TRBV6-2 or TRBV6-3 and J is TRBJ2-3; no clear D. Trimming pared 0 bases from V and 2 bases from J, leaving 12 bases between. Per germline, CDR1 MNHEY and CDR2 SVGEGT. This CDR3 has 16 amino acids. CDR3 coding DNA: TGTGCCAGCAGTTACTCGTCGGAAGAGTCCACAGATACGCAGTATTTT. Translation gives CASSYSSEESTDTQYF.

The CDR3 region has the DNA TGCAGCGTTTCTCACCAAGAGACCCAGTACTTC. Translated, it gives CSVSHQETQYF. The chain recombines TRBV29-1 with TRBJ2-5; D call uncertain. Trimming took 5 bases from V and 0 from J, leaving 4 bases between them. The CDR3 contains 11 residues. Germline loops: CDR1 SQVTM, CDR2 ANQGSEA.

This clonotype was found a few times. The chain uses TRBV20-1 and TRBJ2-1; 9 bases fit TRBD2. V lost 0 bases to trimming and J lost 7 bases; unmatched junction nucleotides: 10. CDR3 length: 16 amino acids. From germline, CDR1 is DFQATT and CDR2 SNEGSKA (reference sequence). The CDR3 region is CSARDPSALAGNEQFF. The CDR3 coding sequence is TGCAGTGCTAGAGATCCTTCGGCGCTAGCGGGAAATGAGCAGTTCTTC.

This clonotype was seen more than once but under ten times. This sequence joins TRBV2 and TRBJ2-1; 13 positions match TRBD2. CDR1 is SNHLY, CDR2 FYNNEI, per germline. CDR3 length: 15 amino acids. Losses at the gene ends were 10 bases for V and 4 bases for J; bases not matched to a gene: 7. The CDR3, as DNA: TGTGCCACGGGAAAGGGACTAGCGGGATACAATGAGCAGTTCTTC. This translates into CATGKGLAGYNEQFF.

This clonotype has more than one count but fewer than ten. The chain employs TRBV28 and TRBJ2-3, with D maybe TRBD1 (5 bases). Trimming cost V 6 bases and J 6 bases, with 22 bases left between them. CDR1 and CDR2 from the germline V gene are MDHEN and SYDVKM. The CDR3 contains 16 residues. In DNA form, the CDR3 reads TGTGCCAGCAGCCTGGAGCGCGGACACCTCAGGGATACGCAGTATTTT. This encodes CASSLERGHLRDTQYF.

This clonotype was seen a few times. This may stem from a read error, because a much larger clone lies one nucleotide away. The CDR3 DNA reads TGCGCCAGCAGCGTAGAGGCTACTCAAGAGACCCAGTACTTC. Translated: CASSVEATQETQYF. The genes are TRBV5-1 and TRBJ2-5; D is unresolved. The V end was cut by 4 bases, the J end by 2 bases, with 12 bases between. CDR1 is SGHRS and CDR2 is YFSETQ in the germline V gene. The CDR3 totals 14 residues. The whole variable domain, remainder taken from reference TRBV5-1 and TRBJ2-5, is KAGVTQTPRYLIKTRGQQVTLSCSPISGHRSVSWYQQTPGQGLQFLFEYFSETQRNKGNFPGRFSGRQFSNSRSEMNVSTLELGDSALYLCASSVEATQETQYFGPGTRLLVL.

This clonotype was picked up a small number of times. The chain carries TRBV9 and TRBJ2-3; weak D call: TRBD2 (6 bases). Germline CDR1 and CDR2: SGDLS and YYNGEE. This CDR3 is 18 amino acids long. V gave up 2 bases and J gave up 1 base, with 20 bases separating them. The chain's CDR3 is CASSVPSNRAGRTDTQYF. As DNA, the CDR3 is TGTGCCAGCAGCGTCCCTTCGAATCGGGCGGGACGCACAGATACGCAGTATTTT.

This clonotype was seen more than once but under ten times. The J gene is TRBJ1-4, the V gene TRBV7-6; 8 nucleotides match TRBD1. V gave up 5 bases and J gave up 15 bases; unmatched junction bases: 14. The CDR3 extends over 14 amino acids. Germline-derived CDR1 and CDR2 are SGHVS and FNYEAQ. Written as DNA, the CDR3 is TGTGCCAGCAGCGCCGGACAGGGCCGAGAAGGAGTGTTTTTT. It codes for CASSAGQGREGVFF.

This chain joins TRBV20-1 and TRBJ2-5; 7 nucleotides match TRBD2. The germline gives CDR1 DFQATT, CDR2 SNEGSKA (reference sequence). J gave up 4 bases and V 1 base, and 3 bases lay outside the gene matches. The CDR3 extends over 13 amino acids. The CDR3 DNA reads as TGCAGTGCTAGAGGCGGGAGTATAGAGACCCAGTACTTC. This codes for CSARGGSIETQYF.

This clonotype was counted at least ten times. The chain is built from TRBV11-2 and TRBJ2-3; D possibly corresponds to TRBD2 (5 bases). The V end was cut by 3 bases, the J end by 0 bases, with 10 bases between. The germline gives CDR1 SGHAT, CDR2 FQNNGV. CDR3 size: 15 residues. CDR3 in amino acids: CASSFGIPSTDTQYF. The DNA of the CDR3 is TGTGCCAGCAGCTTCGGGATACCTAGCACAGATACGCAGTATTTT.

A few counts support this clonotype. The gene calls are TRBV16 and TRBJ2-1; no clear D. The germline gives CDR1 KGHSY, CDR2 FQNENV. This CDR3 has 11 amino acids. Trimming cost V 1 base and J 8 bases, with 3 bases left between them. CDR3 sequence: CASSQLDEQFF. CDR3 nucleotides: TGTGCCAGCAGCCAATTGGATGAGCAGTTCTTC.

The chain uses TRBV20-1 and TRBJ2-2; D gene unclear. Trimming took 0 bases from V and 2 from J, leaving 16 bases between them. Germline CDR1 reads DFQATT; CDR2 reads SNEGSKA (reference sequence). CDR3 length equals 17 residues. CDR3 DNA: TGCAGTGCTAGAGATAATTTTGCCAGGACCAACACCGGGGAGCTGTTTTTT. This sequence encodes CSARDNFARTNTGELFF.

The chain recombines TRBV3-1 with TRBJ2-2; D uncertain. Deletions cut 0 bases from V and 6 bases from J, with 5 bases between. This CDR3 region has 13 residues. Germline V gene lookup returns CDR1 LGHDT and CDR2 YNNKEL (reference sequence). CDR3 DNA sequence: TGTGCCAGCAGCCAAGAAGTTGCCGGGGAGCTGTTTTTT. Encoded protein: CASSQEVAGELFF.

The sample holds many counts of this clonotype. This rearrangement joins TRBV7-8 to TRBJ2-5; the D gene is possibly TRBD2 (6 bases). The CDR3 has 15 residues. The V end was cut by 6 bases, the J end by 5 bases, with 19 bases between. Germline V gene sequence: CDR1 SGHVS, CDR2 FQNEAQ. In DNA form, the CDR3 reads TGTGCCAGCAGTCGAAAGGAGGGGAGTGTGGAGACCCAGTACTTC. Its protein is CASSRKEGSVETQYF.

The chain has TRBV15 and TRBJ2-7; D remains ambiguous. The CDR3 loop spans 13 amino acids. Trimming took off 0 bases at V and 9 bases at J, with 12 bases between the two ends. Germline CDR1 reads LNHNV; CDR2 reads YYDKDF (reference sequence). CDR3 in amino acids: CATSREGTLGQYF. Written as DNA, the CDR3 is TGTGCCACCAGCAGAGAGGGCACCCTCGGGCAGTACTTC.